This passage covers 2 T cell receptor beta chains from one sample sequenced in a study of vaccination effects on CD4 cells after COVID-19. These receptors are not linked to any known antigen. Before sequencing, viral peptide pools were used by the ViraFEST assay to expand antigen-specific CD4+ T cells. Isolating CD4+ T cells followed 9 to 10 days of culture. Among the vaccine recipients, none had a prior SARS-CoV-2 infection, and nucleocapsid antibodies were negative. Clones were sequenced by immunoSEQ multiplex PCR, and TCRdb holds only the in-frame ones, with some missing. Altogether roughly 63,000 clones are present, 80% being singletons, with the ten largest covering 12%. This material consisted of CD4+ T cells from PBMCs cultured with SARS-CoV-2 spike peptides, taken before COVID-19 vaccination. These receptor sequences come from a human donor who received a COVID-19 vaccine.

CDR3 in DNA: TGTGCCAGTAGGGGGGTAGGTGGTAATAGCAATCAGCCCCAGCATTTT. It encodes CASRGVGGNSNQPQHF. This chain connects TRBV19 to TRBJ1-5, with a tentative D call TRBD1 (5 bases). Germline loops: CDR1 LNHDA, CDR2 SQIVND (reference sequence). Trimming took 6 bases from V and 0 from J, leaving 15 bases between them. The CDR3 is 16 residues long.

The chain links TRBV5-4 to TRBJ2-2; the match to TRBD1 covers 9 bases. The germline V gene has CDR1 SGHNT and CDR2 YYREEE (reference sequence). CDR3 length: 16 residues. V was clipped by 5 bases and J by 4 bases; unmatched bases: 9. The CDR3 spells CASSRDRVGTTGELFF. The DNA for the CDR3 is TGTGCCAGCAGTCGGGACAGGGTTGGGACCACCGGGGAGCTGTTTTTT.